This T cell receptor beta chain was identified during a study of OX40 agonist ivuxolimab in advanced cancers. Study-wide results and limits: Mean expanded clone counts were higher in CD8+ than CD4+ T cells. Nonresponders included some who also had low normalized T-cell clonal expansion.

Produced via immunoSEQ multiplex PCR; TCRdb's table is partial and in-frame only. The data show roughly 60,000 clones, approximately 90% seen once. The CDR3 is made up of 14 amino acids. V dropped 7 bases and J dropped 9; count of bases not matched to a gene: 14. Per germline, CDR1 LNHDA and CDR2 SQIVND (reference sequence). Comment on this clone: Its antigen remains unknown.

This chain links TRBV19 with TRBJ2-7; 8 bases are a match to TRBD2. The receptor comes from an adult with an advanced solid tumor such as melanoma, head and neck, liver or kidney cancer. Sample: CD4+ or CD8+ T cells sorted from blood, taken in a trial of the OX40 agonist ivuxolimab. DNA for the CDR3: TGTGCCAGTACCCCCGGGGGGGGGCCCAGCGGGCAGTACTTC. Amino acid sequence: CASTPGGGPSGQYF. Full variable domain (missing parts from reference TRBV19 and TRBJ2-7): DGGITQSPKYLFRKEGQNVTLSCEQNLNHDAMYWYRQDPGQGLRLIYYSQIVNDFQKGDIAEGYSVSREKKESFPLTVTSAQKNPTAFYLCASTPGGGPSGQYFGPGTRLTVT.